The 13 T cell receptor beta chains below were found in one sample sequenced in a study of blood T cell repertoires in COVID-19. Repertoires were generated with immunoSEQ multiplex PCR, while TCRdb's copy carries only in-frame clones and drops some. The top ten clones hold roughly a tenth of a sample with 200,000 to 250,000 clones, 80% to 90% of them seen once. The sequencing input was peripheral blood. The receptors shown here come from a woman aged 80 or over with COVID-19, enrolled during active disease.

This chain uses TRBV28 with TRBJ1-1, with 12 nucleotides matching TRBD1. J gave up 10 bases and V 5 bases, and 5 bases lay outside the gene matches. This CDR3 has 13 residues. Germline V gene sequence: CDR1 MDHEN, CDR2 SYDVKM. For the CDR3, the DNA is TGTGCCAGCAGTCCCGGGGACAGGGGGCGAGCTTTCTTT. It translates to CASSPGDRGRAFF. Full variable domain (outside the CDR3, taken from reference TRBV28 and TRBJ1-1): DVKVTQSSRYLVKRTGEKVFLECVQDMDHENMFWYRQDPGLGLRLIYFSYDVKMKEKGDIPEGYSVSREKKERFSLILESASTNQTSMYLCASSPGDRGRAFFGQGTRLTVV.

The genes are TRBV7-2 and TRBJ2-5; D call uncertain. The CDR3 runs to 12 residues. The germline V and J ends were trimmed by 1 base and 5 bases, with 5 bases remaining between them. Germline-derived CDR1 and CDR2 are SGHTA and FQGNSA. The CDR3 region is CASSLVSETQYF. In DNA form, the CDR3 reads TGTGCCAGCAGCTTAGTATCCGAGACCCAGTACTTC.

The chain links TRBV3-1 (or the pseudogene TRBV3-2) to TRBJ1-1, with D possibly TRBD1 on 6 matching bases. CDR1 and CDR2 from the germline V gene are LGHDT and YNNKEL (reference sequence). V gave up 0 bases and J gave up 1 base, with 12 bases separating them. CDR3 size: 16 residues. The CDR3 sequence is CASSQERGRGNTEAFF. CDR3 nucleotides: TGTGCCAGCAGCCAAGAGCGGGGGCGGGGGAACACTGAAGCTTTCTTT.

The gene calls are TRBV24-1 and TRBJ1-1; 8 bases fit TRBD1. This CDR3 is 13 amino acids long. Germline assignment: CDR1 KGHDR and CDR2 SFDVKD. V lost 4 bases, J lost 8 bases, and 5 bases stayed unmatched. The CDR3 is CATSDSRTGEAFF. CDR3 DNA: TGTGCCACCAGTGACTCGAGGACAGGGGAAGCTTTCTTT.

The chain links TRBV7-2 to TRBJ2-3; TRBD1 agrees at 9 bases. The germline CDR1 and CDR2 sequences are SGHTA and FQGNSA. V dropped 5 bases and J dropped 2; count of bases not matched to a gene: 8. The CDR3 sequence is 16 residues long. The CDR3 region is CASSKRTGANTDTQYF. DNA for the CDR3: TGTGCCAGCAGCAAAAGGACAGGGGCGAACACAGATACGCAGTATTTT.

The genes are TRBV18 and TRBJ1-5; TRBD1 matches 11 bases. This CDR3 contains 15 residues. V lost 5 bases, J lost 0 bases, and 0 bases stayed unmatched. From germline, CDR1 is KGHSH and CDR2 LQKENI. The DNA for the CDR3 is TGTGCCAGCTCAGGGACAGGGGGTAGCAATCAGCCCCAGCATTTT. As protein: CASSGTGGSNQPQHF.

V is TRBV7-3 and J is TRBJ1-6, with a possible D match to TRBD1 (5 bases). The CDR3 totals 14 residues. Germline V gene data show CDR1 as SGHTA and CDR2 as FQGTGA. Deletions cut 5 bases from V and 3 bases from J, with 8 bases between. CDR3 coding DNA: TGTGCCAGCAGCCCCGACAGCTATAATTCACCCCTCCACTTT. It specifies CASSPDSYNSPLHF.

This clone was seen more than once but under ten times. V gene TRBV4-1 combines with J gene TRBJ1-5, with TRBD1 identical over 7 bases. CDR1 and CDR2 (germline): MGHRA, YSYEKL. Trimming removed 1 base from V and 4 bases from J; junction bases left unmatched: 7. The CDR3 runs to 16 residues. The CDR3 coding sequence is TGCGCCAGCAGCCAAGTCGGGCAGGGGGGAAATCAGCCCCAGCATTTT. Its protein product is CASSQVGQGGNQPQHF.

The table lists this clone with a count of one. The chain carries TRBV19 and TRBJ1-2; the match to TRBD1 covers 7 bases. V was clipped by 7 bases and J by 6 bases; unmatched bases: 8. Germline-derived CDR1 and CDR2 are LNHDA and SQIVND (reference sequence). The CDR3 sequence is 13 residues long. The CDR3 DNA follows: TGTGCCAGTACCACCACAGGGGTTAATGGCTACACCTTC. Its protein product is CASTTTGVNGYTF.

The CDR3 sequence is CASSLIAPTRADYGYTF. The DNA for the CDR3 is TGTGCCAGCAGTCTCATCGCTCCCACTAGGGCCGACTATGGCTACACCTTC. The genes are TRBV28 and TRBJ1-2; no firm D call. Looked up from germline, CDR1 is MDHEN and CDR2 is SYDVKM. The CDR3 totals 17 residues. Trimming shortened V by 5 bases and J by 3 bases, and 22 bases separated the two germline ends.

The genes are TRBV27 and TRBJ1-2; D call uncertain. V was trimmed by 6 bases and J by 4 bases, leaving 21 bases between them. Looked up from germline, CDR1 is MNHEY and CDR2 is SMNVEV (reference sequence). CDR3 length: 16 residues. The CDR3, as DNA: TGTGCCAGCAGCCCGTTTATGGGCAGTACCCTCTATGGCTACACCTTC. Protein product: CASSPFMGSTLYGYTF.

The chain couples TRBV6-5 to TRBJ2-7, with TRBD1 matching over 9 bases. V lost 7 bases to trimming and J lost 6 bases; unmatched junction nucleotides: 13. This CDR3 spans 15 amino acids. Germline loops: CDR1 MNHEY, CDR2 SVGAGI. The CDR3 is CASIPSRDRVGEQYF. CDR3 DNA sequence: TGTGCCAGCATTCCAAGCCGGGACAGGGTGGGCGAGCAGTACTTC.

The CDR3 bases are TGTGCCAGTAGTGCCAAGGGACAGGGGGCAGCTGGCTACACCTTC. This sequence encodes CASSAKGQGAAGYTF. This chain uses TRBV19 with TRBJ1-2, with 12 bases lining up with TRBD1. V dropped 5 bases and J dropped 7; count of bases not matched to a gene: 8. CDR3 size: 15 residues. The V gene's germline CDR1 is LNHDA and CDR2 SQIVND (reference sequence). Complete variable domain (other parts from reference TRBV19 and TRBJ1-2): DGGITQSPKYLFRKEGQNVTLSCEQNLNHDAMYWYRQDPGQGLRLIYYSQIVNDFQKGDIAEGYSVSREKKESFPLTVTSAQKNPTAFYLCASSAKGQGAAGYTFGSGTRLTVV.